These T cell receptor beta chains were read from a single sample in a study of T cell responses to AZD1222 COVID-19 vaccine. Here immunoSEQ multiplex PCR was the method, and the copy in TCRdb shows in-frame clones only, minus some. Of approximately 110,000 clones listed, 92% are singletons. The sample consisted of peripheral blood, taken on day 0 of AZD1222 vaccination. The receptors were gathered from an adult in good health. CDR3s include the opening cysteine and the closing phenylalanine or tryptophan. Fields, in order: V gene, clone size, J gene, D gene, CDR3 protein, CDR3 DNA. The D gene is left open where the match is weak. Clone size, where shown, is once, few, many, or a class for clones that have expanded.

v_call: TRBV13; clone_size: .; j_call: TRBJ1-2; d_call: TRBD1; cdr3_aa: CASIFWDRAGYTF; cdr3_nt: TGTGCCAGCATTTTCTGGGACAGGGCCGGCTACACCTTC
v_call: TRBV9; clone_size: .; j_call: TRBJ2-3; d_call: TRBD2; cdr3_aa: CASSVARTSGDTQYF; cdr3_nt: TGTGCCAGCAGCGTAGCGCGGACTAGCGGAGATACGCAGTATTTT
v_call: TRBV19; clone_size: .; j_call: TRBJ2-7; d_call: TRBD2; cdr3_aa: CASSIGLVYEQYF; cdr3_nt: TGTGCCAGTAGTATTGGACTAGTCTACGAGCAGTACTTC
v_call: TRBV27; clone_size: .; j_call: TRBJ2-2; d_call: .; cdr3_aa: CASSLRWQAGWTGELFF; cdr3_nt: TGTGCCAGCAGTTTAAGGTGGCAAGCAGGATGGACCGGGGAGCTGTTTTTT
v_call: TRBV29-1; clone_size: .; j_call: TRBJ2-6; d_call: TRBD2; cdr3_aa: CSVGGGLAGPSGANVLTF; cdr3_nt: TGCAGCGTCGGGGGTGGGCTAGCGGGTCCCTCTGGGGCCAACGTCCTGACTTTC
v_call: TRBV4-1; clone_size: .; j_call: TRBJ2-7; d_call: .; cdr3_aa: CASSQGAPGQITIYEQYF; cdr3_nt: TGCGCCAGCAGCCAAGGCGCCCCTGGACAGATAACTATCTACGAGCAGTACTTC
v_call: TRBV27; clone_size: .; j_call: TRBJ1-2; d_call: .; cdr3_aa: CASSPGEGYGYTF; cdr3_nt: TGTGCCAGCAGCCCGGGGGAGGGCTATGGCTACACCTTC
v_call: TRBV4-1; clone_size: few; j_call: TRBJ2-3; d_call: TRBD2; cdr3_aa: CASSQDQRMTSGGARDTQYF; cdr3_nt: TGCGCCAGCAGCCAAGATCAACGTATGACTAGCGGGGGGGCGAGAGATACGCAGTATTTT
v_call: TRBV28; clone_size: once; j_call: TRBJ1-4; d_call: .; cdr3_aa: CASSRTGQVSTNEKLFF; cdr3_nt: TGTGCCAGCAGCCGAACGGGACAAGTATCAACAAATGAAAAACTGTTTTTT
v_call: TRBV7-2; clone_size: few; j_call: TRBJ1-3; d_call: TRBD1; cdr3_aa: CASSQGATAGNTIYF; cdr3_nt: TGTGCCAGCAGTCAGGGGGCTACTGCTGGAAACACCATATATTTT
v_call: TRBV25-1; clone_size: .; j_call: TRBJ1-2; d_call: .; cdr3_aa: CASSTGTSTNGYTF; cdr3_nt: TGTGCCAGCAGTACCGGGACATCTACCAATGGCTACACCTTC
v_call: TRBV3-1/TRBV3-2; clone_size: once; j_call: TRBJ1-2; d_call: .; cdr3_aa: CASSQNREQTF; cdr3_nt: TGTGCCAGCAGCCAAAATAGGGAACAGACCTTC
v_call: TRBV7-2; clone_size: .; j_call: TRBJ1-2; d_call: .; cdr3_aa: CASAGLSYGYTF; cdr3_nt: TGTGCCAGCGCCGGTCTGAGCTATGGCTACACCTTC
v_call: TRBV5-8; clone_size: .; j_call: TRBJ1-5; d_call: TRBD1; cdr3_aa: CASSLAAGGQPQHF; cdr3_nt: TGTGCCAGCAGCTTGGCCGCAGGGGGTCAGCCCCAGCATTTT
v_call: TRBV28; clone_size: .; j_call: TRBJ2-7; d_call: TRBD1; cdr3_aa: CASSFIAGGSSYEQYF; cdr3_nt: TGTGCCAGCAGTTTTATCGCAGGGGGCAGCTCCTACGAGCAGTACTTC
v_call: TRBV6-2/TRBV6-3; clone_size: .; j_call: TRBJ1-5; d_call: .; cdr3_aa: CASSNPNQPQHF; cdr3_nt: TGTGCCAGCAGCAATCCCAATCAGCCCCAGCATTTT
v_call: TRBV7-9; clone_size: .; j_call: TRBJ1-3; d_call: .; cdr3_aa: CASSLEVSRNTIYF; cdr3_nt: TGTGCCAGCAGCTTAGAGGTCAGCAGAAACACCATATATTTT
v_call: TRBV24-1; clone_size: .; j_call: TRBJ2-1; d_call: TRBD2; cdr3_aa: CATKASGGGEQFF; cdr3_nt: TGTGCGACCAAGGCTAGCGGGGGCGGTGAGCAGTTCTTC
v_call: TRBV28; clone_size: .; j_call: TRBJ2-1; d_call: TRBD2; cdr3_aa: CASSLSSGSSYNEQFF; cdr3_nt: TGTGCCAGCAGTCTCTCTAGCGGAAGCTCCTACAATGAGCAGTTCTTC
v_call: TRBV4-1; clone_size: .; j_call: TRBJ2-2; d_call: TRBD2; cdr3_aa: CASSQDPLAGNTGELFF; cdr3_nt: TGCGCCAGCAGCCAAGATCCCCTAGCGGGGAACACCGGGGAGCTGTTTTTT
v_call: TRBV27; clone_size: .; j_call: TRBJ2-5; d_call: TRBD2; cdr3_aa: CASSFSLAAQETQYF; cdr3_nt: TGTGCCAGCAGTTTTTCCCTAGCGGCTCAAGAGACCCAGTACTTC
v_call: TRBV15; clone_size: .; j_call: TRBJ1-1; d_call: .; cdr3_aa: CATSRAEGLNTEAFF; cdr3_nt: TGTGCCACCAGCAGAGCAGAGGGGCTTAACACTGAAGCTTTCTTT
v_call: TRBV3-1/TRBV3-2; clone_size: .; j_call: TRBJ1-6; d_call: .; cdr3_aa: CASSQAPALGSPLHF; cdr3_nt: TGTGCCAGCAGCCAAGCCCCAGCCTTGGGTTCACCCCTCCACTTT
v_call: TRBV2; clone_size: .; j_call: TRBJ1-2; d_call: .; cdr3_aa: CASSEWAARGGYTF; cdr3_nt: TGTGCCAGCAGTGAATGGGCAGCCCGAGGTGGCTACACCTTC
v_call: TRBV3-1/TRBV3-2; clone_size: .; j_call: TRBJ1-1; d_call: TRBD1; cdr3_aa: CASSQGTGEAFF; cdr3_nt: TGTGCCAGCAGCCAAGGGACAGGGGAAGCTTTCTTT
v_call: TRBV28; clone_size: once; j_call: TRBJ1-5; d_call: .; cdr3_aa: CASSSPEDQPQHF; cdr3_nt: TGTGCCAGCAGTTCCCCGGAGGATCAGCCCCAGCATTTT
v_call: TRBV7-9; clone_size: .; j_call: TRBJ1-4; d_call: .; cdr3_aa: CASSPSFEGRGEKLFF; cdr3_nt: TGTGCCAGCAGCCCCTCCTTTGAAGGGAGAGGTGAAAAACTGTTTTTT
v_call: TRBV7-9; clone_size: .; j_call: TRBJ1-2; d_call: .; cdr3_aa: CASSLMGRGDGYTF; cdr3_nt: TGTGCCAGCAGCTTAATGGGGAGGGGAGACGGCTACACCTTC
v_call: TRBV25-1; clone_size: .; j_call: TRBJ2-7; d_call: .; cdr3_aa: CASSELAYEQYF; cdr3_nt: TGTGCCAGCAGTGAACTAGCCTACGAGCAGTACTTC
v_call: TRBV13; clone_size: .; j_call: TRBJ2-1; d_call: TRBD2; cdr3_aa: CASSLGFSGTSYVEQFF; cdr3_nt: TGTGCCAGCAGCTTAGGTTTTTCCGGGACTAGCTACGTTGAGCAGTTCTTC
v_call: TRBV6-5; clone_size: .; j_call: TRBJ1-2; d_call: .; cdr3_aa: CASSLRHGYGYTF; cdr3_nt: TGTGCCAGCAGTCTTCGGCACGGCTATGGCTACACCTTC
v_call: TRBV15; clone_size: few; j_call: TRBJ1-5; d_call: .; cdr3_aa: CATSRDSLDGTSLVRPQHF; cdr3_nt: TGTGCCACCAGCAGAGATTCTCTCGACGGGACCTCCCTAGTCCGGCCCCAGCATTTT
v_call: TRBV24-1; clone_size: .; j_call: TRBJ1-2; d_call: TRBD1; cdr3_aa: CATKQGASGGYTF; cdr3_nt: TGTGCCACCAAACAGGGGGCCTCGGGCGGCTACACCTTC
v_call: TRBV5-1; clone_size: .; j_call: TRBJ1-2; d_call: .; cdr3_aa: CASSLEGAYGYTF; cdr3_nt: TGCGCCAGCAGCTTGGAAGGGGCTTATGGCTACACCTTC
v_call: TRBV3-1/TRBV3-2; clone_size: .; j_call: TRBJ2-1; d_call: .; cdr3_aa: CASSQDPVQQFF; cdr3_nt: TGTGCCAGCAGCCAAGATCCAGTCCAGCAGTTCTTC
v_call: TRBV9; clone_size: .; j_call: TRBJ2-3; d_call: TRBD2; cdr3_aa: CASSVGGLAGSSTDTQYF; cdr3_nt: TGTGCCAGCAGCGTAGGGGGACTAGCGGGATCCTCCACAGATACGCAGTATTTT
v_call: TRBV6-6; clone_size: .; j_call: TRBJ2-7; d_call: TRBD1; cdr3_aa: CASSYPPGQWTYEQYF; cdr3_nt: TGTGCCAGCAGTTACCCGCCGGGACAGTGGACCTACGAGCAGTACTTC
v_call: TRBV19; clone_size: .; j_call: TRBJ1-1; d_call: TRBD1; cdr3_aa: CASNDRGDTEAFF; cdr3_nt: TGTGCCAGTAACGACAGGGGCGACACTGAAGCTTTCTTT
v_call: TRBV4-3; clone_size: .; j_call: TRBJ2-7; d_call: .; cdr3_aa: CASSQHPAREQYF; cdr3_nt: TGCGCCAGCAGCCAACACCCAGCCAGGGAGCAGTACTTC
v_call: TRBV5-1; clone_size: .; j_call: TRBJ2-7; d_call: .; cdr3_aa: CASSLEGGLREQYF; cdr3_nt: TGCGCCAGCAGCTTGGAAGGGGGGCTGAGGGAGCAGTACTTC
v_call: TRBV4-3; clone_size: .; j_call: TRBJ2-3; d_call: .; cdr3_aa: CASSPDRRGTQYF; cdr3_nt: TGCGCCAGCAGCCCCGATAGAAGAGGTACGCAGTATTTT
v_call: TRBV18; clone_size: .; j_call: TRBJ1-5; d_call: .; cdr3_aa: CASSPSVGAGQPQHF; cdr3_nt: TGTGCCAGCTCACCCTCGGTTGGGGCGGGTCAGCCCCAGCATTTT
v_call: TRBV3-1/TRBV3-2; clone_size: .; j_call: TRBJ1-2; d_call: .; cdr3_aa: CASSQARPGGVHGYTF; cdr3_nt: TGTGCCAGCAGCCAAGCCCGCCCGGGCGGAGTCCATGGCTACACCTTC
v_call: TRBV19; clone_size: .; j_call: TRBJ2-2; d_call: TRBD2; cdr3_aa: CASSAGLAGTGELFF; cdr3_nt: TGTGCCAGTAGTGCGGGACTAGCGGGCACCGGGGAGCTGTTTTTT
v_call: TRBV28; clone_size: few; j_call: TRBJ2-7; d_call: .; cdr3_aa: CASRPSTGQRVREQYF; cdr3_nt: TGTGCCAGCCGCCCGTCCACAGGGCAACGCGTGCGCGAGCAGTACTTC
v_call: TRBV28; clone_size: once; j_call: TRBJ1-5; d_call: TRBD1; cdr3_aa: CASSSVRDSLHQPQHF; cdr3_nt: TGTGCCAGCAGTTCCGTCCGGGACAGTCTACATCAGCCCCAGCATTTT
v_call: TRBV6-5; clone_size: .; j_call: TRBJ2-3; d_call: TRBD2; cdr3_aa: CASSPGGSLPDTQYF; cdr3_nt: TGTGCCAGCAGCCCGGGGGGGAGCTTACCAGATACGCAGTATTTT
v_call: TRBV5-1; clone_size: once; j_call: TRBJ2-6; d_call: TRBD1; cdr3_aa: CASSPGTDTSGANVLTF; cdr3_nt: TGCGCCAGCAGCCCCGGGACAGACACCTCTGGGGCCAACGTCCTGACTTTC
v_call: TRBV16; clone_size: .; j_call: TRBJ1-2; d_call: .; cdr3_aa: CASTPGQTNYGYTF; cdr3_nt: TGTGCCAGCACCCCAGGACAGACTAACTATGGCTACACCTTC